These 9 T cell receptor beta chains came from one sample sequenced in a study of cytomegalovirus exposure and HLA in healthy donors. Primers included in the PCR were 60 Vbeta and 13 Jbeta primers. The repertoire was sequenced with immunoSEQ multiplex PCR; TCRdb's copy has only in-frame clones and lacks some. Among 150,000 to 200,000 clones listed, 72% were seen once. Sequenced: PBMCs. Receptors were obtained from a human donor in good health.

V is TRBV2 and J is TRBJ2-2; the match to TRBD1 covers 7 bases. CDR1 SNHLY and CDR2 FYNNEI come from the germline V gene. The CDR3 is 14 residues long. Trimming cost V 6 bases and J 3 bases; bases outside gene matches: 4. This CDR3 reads CASRRDRYTGELFF. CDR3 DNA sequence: TGTGCCAGCAGGAGGGACAGATACACCGGGGAGCTGTTTTTT.

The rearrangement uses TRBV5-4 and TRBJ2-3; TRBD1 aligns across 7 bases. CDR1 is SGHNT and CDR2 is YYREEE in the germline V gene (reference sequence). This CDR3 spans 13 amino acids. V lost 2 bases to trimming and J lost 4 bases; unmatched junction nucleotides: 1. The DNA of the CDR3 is TGTGCCAGCAGCTTCGACAGGGCAGATACGCAGTATTTT. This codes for CASSFDRADTQYF. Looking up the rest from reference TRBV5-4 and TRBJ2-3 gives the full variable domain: ETGVTQSPTHLIKTRGQQVTLRCSSQSGHNTVSWYQQALGQGPQFIFQYYREEENGRGNFPPRFSGLQFPNYSSELNVNALELDDSALYLCASSFDRADTQYFGPGTRLTVL.

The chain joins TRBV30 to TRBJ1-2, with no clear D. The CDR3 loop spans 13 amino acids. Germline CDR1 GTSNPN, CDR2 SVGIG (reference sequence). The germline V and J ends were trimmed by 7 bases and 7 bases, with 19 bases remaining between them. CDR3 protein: CALKQSGGGGYTF. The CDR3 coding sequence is TGTGCCTTGAAACAGAGCGGTGGTGGTGGCTACACCTTC.

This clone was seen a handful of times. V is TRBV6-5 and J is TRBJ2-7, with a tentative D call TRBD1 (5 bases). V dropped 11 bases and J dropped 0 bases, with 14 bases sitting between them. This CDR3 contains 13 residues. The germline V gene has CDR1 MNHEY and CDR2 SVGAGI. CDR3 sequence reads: CAVKGPLSYEQYF. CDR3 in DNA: TGTGCCGTCAAGGGGCCCCTCTCCTACGAGCAGTACTTC.

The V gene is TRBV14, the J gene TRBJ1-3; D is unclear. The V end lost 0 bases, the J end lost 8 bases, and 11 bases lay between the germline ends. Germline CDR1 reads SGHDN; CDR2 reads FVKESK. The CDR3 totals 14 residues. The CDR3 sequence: CASSQDGGQHTIYF. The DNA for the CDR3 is TGTGCCAGCAGCCAAGATGGCGGTCAGCACACCATATATTTT.

The DNA of the CDR3 is TGTGCCATCAGTGAAGAGAGCTCTGGAAACACCATATATTTT. Its protein is CAISEESSGNTIYF. This chain links TRBV10-3 with TRBJ1-3, with D unresolved. Germline V gene sequence: CDR1 ENHRY, CDR2 SYGVKD. V was shortened by 3 bases and J by 0 bases, with 6 bases between the two germline ends. The CDR3 has 14 residues.

CDR3 in amino acids: CASSIGGTGNEKLFF. The CDR3 region has the DNA TGTGCCAGTAGTATAGGAGGAACGGGAAATGAAAAACTGTTTTTT. V usage is TRBV19 and J usage is TRBJ1-4; unclear D gene. Trimming cost V 1 base and J 5 bases, with 11 bases left between them. The V gene's germline CDR1 is LNHDA and CDR2 SQIVND (reference sequence). The CDR3 extends over 15 amino acids.

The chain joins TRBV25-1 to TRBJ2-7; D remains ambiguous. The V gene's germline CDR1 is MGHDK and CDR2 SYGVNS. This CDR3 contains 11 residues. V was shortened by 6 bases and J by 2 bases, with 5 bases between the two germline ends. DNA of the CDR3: TGTGCCAGCAGCGAGACCTACGAGCAGTACTTC. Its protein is CASSETYEQYF.

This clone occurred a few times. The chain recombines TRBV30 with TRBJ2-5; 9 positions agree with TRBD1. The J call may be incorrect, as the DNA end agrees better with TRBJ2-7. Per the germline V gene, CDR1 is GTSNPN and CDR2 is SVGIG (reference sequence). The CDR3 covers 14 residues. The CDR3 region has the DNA TGTGCCTGGAGTCCGGGGACAGGGATGTACGAGCAGTACTTC. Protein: CAWSPGTGMYEQYF.